This TCR beta chain comes out of a study of blood T cell repertoires in COVID-19. Study in general: PBMCs, B-cell-depleted T cells, or T cells provided the cDNA or gDNA that made up the material.

Profiling relied on immunoSEQ multiplex PCR, and the TCRdb table lists in-frame clones only, not all of them. This table holds about 140,000 clones, around 84% found once. Germline V CDR1 and CDR2: LGHNT, FRNRAP. The J segment lost 4 bases and the V segment lost 1 base, leaving 11 bases of the junction unmatched. The CDR3 is made up of 17 amino acids. The V and J genes are TRBV12-5 and TRBJ1-2; 8 positions match TRBD1. This TCR came from a man between 60 and 70 years old with active or convalescent COVID-19. The sequenced material came from peripheral blood. The CDR3 here is CASGLEYPRGQLYGYTF. The DNA for the CDR3 is TGTGCTAGTGGTTTGGAGTATCCCAGGGGGCAGCTCTATGGCTACACCTTC. The full variable domain, in which reference TRBV12-5 and TRBJ1-2 provide the parts outside the CDR3, is DARVTQTPRHKVTEMGQEVTMRCQPILGHNTVFWYRQTMMQGLELLAYFRNRAPLDDSGMPKDRFSAEMPDATLATLKIQPSEPRDSAVYFCASGLEYPRGQLYGYTFGSGTRLTVV.